The source of this TCR beta chain is a study of blood T cells in healthy people across ages (dated by TCRdb to the mid-2010s). About the full investigation: In model experiments, roughly one uniquely barcoded TCR beta cDNA molecule per two T cells was captured by template switching. Donors were grouped into four age groups: young (average 16 years), middle-aged (about 40), aged (approximately 67) and long-lived (approximately 81). Two additional independent replicas of 1 million unique cDNA reads from the same blood draw were analyzed for two donors (one aged 18 to 30 and one aged 80 or older). To track age-related changes in TCR beta repertoire diversity, the study relied on deep sequencing normalized with unique cDNA molecular identifiers. To avoid experimental bias, donors of different ages were distributed randomly across sequencing lanes. Results the study describes overall, beyond this receptor: Because donor CMV infection status was unknown, age-related changes in expanded clonotypes were potentially confounded. Estimates of total diversity based on one million sequenced T cells were considered lower bounds and underestimates. The long-lived group showed more naive CD4+ T cells, fewer expanded clones and increased TCR diversity than the aged group, suggesting age selection. Because profiling used bulk unsorted PBMCs, naive and antigen-experienced compartments could not be compared conclusively. Observed TCR beta diversity per million T cells fell roughly linearly with age, and a significant reduction was already apparent by age approximately 41. Observed TCR beta diversity correlated strongly with the percentage of naive T cells measured by flow cytometry.

Library creation used 5' RACE. Instrument used: Illumina HiSeq 2500. The second PCR ran for about 7 to 11 cycles and used a J-beta primer mix along with a sample-barcoded 5' primer. Each TCR beta cDNA molecule received a unique molecular identifier from a template-switch 5' adaptor carrying 12 random nucleotides. Each sample yielded at least 2.5 million CDR3-containing paired-end reads. The Mint cDNA synthesis kit, primed by a TRBC-specific oligonucleotide, was used to synthesize first-strand cDNA from all RNA. All cDNA was treated with uracil-DNA glycosylase and then went through a first 18-cycle PCR with the universal primers M1SS and BC2_uni_R. Regarding the original processing steps: For normalization, 1 million high-quality reads were randomly selected from each sample, with every read carrying a distinct molecular identifier. Instead of being binned into consensus sequences, reads with shared molecular identifiers were discarded. MiTCR, with a Q25 quality threshold and the strictest error-elimination algorithm, was used for CDR3 identification, clonotype clustering and error correction. A nonparametric unseen species model with Euler transformation was used to estimate lower-bound total TCR beta diversity. TCRdb trimmed public reads at Q25 via fastp, called clones via MiXCR and kept in-frame beta chains. Every entry covers one CDR3 protein and lists the most common genes and DNA from its rows. TCRdb, rather than the study authors, made the V and J calls. Counted in this sample were 1.5 million to 2 million distinct CDR3 sequences; roughly 30% of them appeared once. The top ten constitute more than 6% of the sample.

Trimming costs V 7 bases and J 4 bases, and their ends lie 13 bases apart. CDR1 and CDR2 are drawn from the germline V gene (reference sequence): DFQATT, SNEGSKA. Including cysteine and phenylalanine, the CDR3 has 12 amino acids. Only CDR3 DNA is held: 36 bases, read in frame from base 1. This clonotype was counted a few times. What antigen it recognizes has not been identified. Base qualities were left out, and no much larger clone turns up one base away. Donors were 39 systemically healthy Caucasian individuals from Russia aged roughly 6 to 100 years. Each donor gave ten milliliters of peripheral blood, collected into EDTA-treated Vacutainer tubes. PBMCs were isolated by Ficoll-Paque density-gradient centrifugation, with at least 6 million obtained per sample. Trizol reagent was used to extract total RNA from PBMCs, with at least 5 micrograms per sample. For every donor, an aliquot of PBMCs went through flow cytometry to measure the percentages of naive CD45RAhigh/CD27high T cells.

The chain couples TRBV20-1 to TRBJ1-2; a weak D assignment points to TRBD1 (5 bases agree). The TCR was taken from a woman aged 25 to 45 in good health. Input material: blood. The CDR3 protein: CSVRGVSYGYTF. The bases read TGCAGTGTGAGAGGGGTTAGCTATGGCTACACCTTC.